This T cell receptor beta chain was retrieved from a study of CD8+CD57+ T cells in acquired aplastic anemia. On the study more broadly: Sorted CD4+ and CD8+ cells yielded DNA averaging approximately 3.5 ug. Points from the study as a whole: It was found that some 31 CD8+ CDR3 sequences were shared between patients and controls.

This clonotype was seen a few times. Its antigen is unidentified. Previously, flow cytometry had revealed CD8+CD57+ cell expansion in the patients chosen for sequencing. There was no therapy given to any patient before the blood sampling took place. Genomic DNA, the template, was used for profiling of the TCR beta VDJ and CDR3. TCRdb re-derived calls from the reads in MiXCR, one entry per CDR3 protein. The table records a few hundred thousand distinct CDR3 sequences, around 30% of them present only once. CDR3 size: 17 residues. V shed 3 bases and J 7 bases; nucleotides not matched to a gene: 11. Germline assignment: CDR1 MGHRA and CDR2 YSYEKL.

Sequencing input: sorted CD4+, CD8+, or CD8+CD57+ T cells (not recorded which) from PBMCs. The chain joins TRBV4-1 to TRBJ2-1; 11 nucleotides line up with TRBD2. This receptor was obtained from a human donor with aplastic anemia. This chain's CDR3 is CASSQGLAETPNNEQFF. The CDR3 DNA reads TGCGCCAGCAGCCAGGGACTAGCGGAGACCCCTAATAATGAGCAGTTCTTC.